The T cell receptor beta chain under discussion was sequenced for a study of blood T cell repertoires in COVID-19. Study information: COVID-19 samples collected from the United States, Italy and Spain covered acute and convalescent phases. PBMCs, B-cell-depleted T cells, or T cells provided the cDNA or gDNA that made up the material.

The germline V gene encodes CDR1 KGHSH and CDR2 LQKENI. The CDR3 is 16 residues long. Deletions cut 3 bases from V and 6 bases from J, with 18 bases between. Clones were sequenced by immunoSEQ multiplex PCR, and TCRdb holds only the in-frame ones, with some missing. The sample records under 30,000 clones, roughly 94% being singletons. The receptor was derived from a human donor with active COVID-19. The donor label of this sample is uncertain. What was sequenced was peripheral blood. The rearrangement joins TRBV18 to TRBJ1-5, with D maybe TRBD1 (6 bases). CDR3 in DNA: TGTGCCAGCTCACCGCCGGGGGGGGCGCAGGGTCAGCCCCAGCATTTT. Protein sequence: CASSPPGGAQGQPQHF.